This T cell receptor (beta chain) derives from a study of cytomegalovirus exposure and HLA in healthy donors. Of note for this clone: Compared with germline, one end of the junction differs, possibly owing to a read error.

In the PCR, 60 Vbeta and 13 Jbeta primers were used. Produced via immunoSEQ multiplex PCR; TCRdb's table is partial and in-frame only. The sample gives roughly 120,000 clones, approximately 80% of which show up once; approximately 0.22% is in the top ten. CDR3 length equals 16 residues. CDR1 is MNHGY and CDR2 is SAAAGT in the germline V gene. The receptor comes from a man in his fifties or sixties in good health and CMV-seronegative. V is TRBV6-8 and J is TRBJ1-2; a possible D gene is TRBD1 (6 bases). Sequencing input: PBMCs. The chain's CDR3 is CASSHPIQGSNYGYPF. CDR3 DNA sequence: TGTGCCAGCAGTCACCCTATACAGGGTTCCAACTATGGCTACCCCTTC.